These 3 T cell receptor beta chains were all obtained from the same sample, sequenced in a study of identical twins. In TCRdb, the 5' RACE reads were re-called with MiXCR into one record per CDR3 protein. This sample has hundreds of thousands of distinct CDR3 sequences; 20% to 25% occur once, and the top ten carry roughly 0.5%. A further study also used this sample, focusing on yellow fever vaccine responses in identical twins.

Sample: CD4+ T cells sorted from blood. These receptors all stem from a woman aged 18-30 years in good health.

This clonotype was seen a few times. This chain uses TRBV11-2 with TRBJ2-1; D might be TRBD1 (7 bases). CDR1 is SGHAT and CDR2 is FQNNGV in the germline V gene. This CDR3 contains 12 residues. V shed 5 bases and J shed 7 bases, with 9 bases lying between them. The CDR3 region is CASSAGQNEQFF. CDR3 DNA: TGTGCCAGCAGCGCGGGACAGAATGAGCAGTTCTTC.

V usage is TRBV3-1 and J usage is TRBJ2-1, with 11 bases lining up with TRBD1. The junction had 4 bases not matched to a gene; V was cut back by 4 bases and J by 8 bases. The germline CDR1 and CDR2 sequences are LGHDT and YNNKEL (reference sequence). This CDR3 is built from 14 residues. As DNA, the CDR3 is TGTGCCAGCAGCCGCCGGGACAGGGGGGATGAGCAGTTCTTC. Translated: CASSRRDRGDEQFF.

This clonotype has more than one count but fewer than ten. The rearrangement joins TRBV10-3 to TRBJ1-1; D is unclear. Trimming pared 0 bases from V and 8 bases from J, leaving 7 bases between. CDR1 is ENHRY and CDR2 is SYGVKD in the germline V gene. The CDR3 spans 12 residues. The CDR3 DNA reads TGTGCCATCAGTGAGTCGGTAGGCGAAGCTTTCTTT. This sequence encodes CAISESVGEAFF.